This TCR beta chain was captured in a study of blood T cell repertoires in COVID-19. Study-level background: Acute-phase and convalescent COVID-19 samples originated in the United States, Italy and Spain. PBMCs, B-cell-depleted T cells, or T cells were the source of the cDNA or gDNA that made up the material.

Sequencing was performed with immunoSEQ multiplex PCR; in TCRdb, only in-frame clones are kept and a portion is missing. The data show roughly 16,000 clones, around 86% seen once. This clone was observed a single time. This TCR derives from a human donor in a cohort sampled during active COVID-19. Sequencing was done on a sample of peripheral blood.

In nucleotides, the CDR3 is TGCAGCGTTGGCCGGGACAGAGTTCCTCTGACGGGAAACACCATATATTTT. Protein product: CSVGRDRVPLTGNTIYF. The rearrangement joins TRBV29-1 to TRBJ1-3; 7 nucleotides align to TRBD1. The V gene end was trimmed by 4 bases and the J gene end by 4 bases; junction bases not matched to a gene: 16. This CDR3 spans 17 amino acids. Germline V lookup: CDR1 SQVTM, CDR2 ANQGSEA.